A single sample is the source of the 30 T cell receptor beta chains below, sequenced in a study of CD8+ T cells in alopecia areata. As the sequencing template, cDNA was produced by extracting RNA and reverse transcribing it. Profiled with immunoSEQ multiplex PCR; TCRdb holds only in-frame clones, not every one. Among some 30,000 clones listed, 70% to 80% were seen once. Specimen: NKG2D-low CD8+ T cells sorted from blood. The origin of the receptors is a human donor with alopecia areata.

V gene TRBV6-5 combines with J gene TRBJ2-3; D gene unclear. Germline V gene data show CDR1 as MNHEY and CDR2 as SVGAGI. CDR3 length equals 13 residues. V was shortened by 4 bases and J by 1 base, with 6 bases between the two germline ends. The CDR3: CASSFVGTDTQYF. DNA of the CDR3: TGTGCCAGCAGTTTTGTCGGCACAGATACGCAGTATTTT.

This sequence joins TRBV28 and TRBJ2-5; D is perhaps TRBD2 (5 bases). Germline assignment: CDR1 MDHEN and CDR2 SYDVKM. The CDR3 runs to 12 residues. V dropped 8 bases and J dropped 3 bases, with 10 bases sitting between them. CDR3 amino acids: CASGEAEETQYF. The CDR3 coding sequence is TGTGCCAGCGGGGAAGCGGAAGAGACCCAGTACTTC.

The CDR3 nucleotides are TGTGCCAGCAGCCCAGTGGGGACGGTTTATGGCTACACCTTC. Amino acid sequence: CASSPVGTVYGYTF. This chain joins TRBV27 and TRBJ1-2; tentatively, D is TRBD1 (5 bases). Germline V gives CDR1 MNHEY, CDR2 SMNVEV (reference sequence). The CDR3 runs to 14 residues. V gave up 6 bases and J gave up 5 bases, with 16 bases separating them.

The V and J genes are TRBV6-1 and TRBJ2-3; possibly TRBD2 for D (6 bases). V was clipped by 3 bases and J by 3 bases, with 10 bases between them. The CDR3 totals 14 residues. CDR1 and CDR2 from the germline V gene are MNHNS and SASEGT. The DNA for the CDR3 is TGTGCCAGCAGTGAGACTAGATTAACAGATACGCAGTATTTT. It encodes CASSETRLTDTQYF.

This chain joins TRBV6-4 and TRBJ1-1; no clear D gene. The germline gives CDR1 MRHNA, CDR2 SNTAGT. The V gene lost 2 bases and the J gene lost 1 base, with 5 bases spanning the gap. The CDR3 covers 13 residues. The CDR3 sequence: CASSDGENTEAFF. Here the CDR3 DNA reads TGTGCCAGCAGTGACGGAGAGAACACTGAAGCTTTCTTT.

The rearrangement links TRBV6-5 to TRBJ2-5; weak D call: TRBD2 (5 bases). The CDR3 contains 15 residues. Trimming took 9 bases from V and 2 from J, leaving 19 bases between them. CDR1 and CDR2 (germline): MNHEY, SVGAGI. The CDR3 DNA reads TGTGCCAGTACGGCCGGGGTCAAGGGTCAAGAGACCCAGTACTTC. Amino acids: CASTAGVKGQETQYF.

The chain recombines TRBV15 with TRBJ2-7; 7 positions agree with TRBD2. This CDR3 is built from 16 residues. Losses at the gene ends were 5 bases for V and 5 bases for J; bases not matched to a gene: 15. CDR1 LNHNV and CDR2 YYDKDF come from the germline V gene (reference sequence). CDR3 DNA sequence: TGTGCCACCAGCGCGGCGCGGAGCGGGATGACCCACGAGCAGTACTTC. Translation: CATSAARSGMTHEQYF.

This CDR3 is CASSPREASEQYF. The CDR3 DNA sequence: TGCGCCAGCAGCCCACGTGAGGCCTCCGAGCAGTACTTC. The chain combines TRBV4-1 with TRBJ2-7; D not resolved. Trimming took 4 bases from V and 6 from J, leaving 13 bases between them. Germline values: CDR1 MGHRA, CDR2 YSYEKL. The CDR3 runs to 13 residues.

The chain links TRBV7-9 to TRBJ2-3; D possibly corresponds to TRBD1 (5 bases). The V end lost 2 bases, the J end lost 3 bases, and 24 bases lay between the germline ends. The CDR3 has 19 amino acids. Germline-derived CDR1 and CDR2 are SEHNR and FQNEAQ (reference sequence). CDR3 amino acids: CASSLSTRRWGSGTDTQYF. DNA of the CDR3: TGTGCCAGCAGCTTAAGCACCCGCAGGTGGGGCTCCGGGACAGATACGCAGTATTTT.

The chain combines TRBV2 with TRBJ2-7, with D uncertain. The CDR3 loop spans 10 amino acids. Deletions cut 3 bases from V and 3 bases from J, with 0 bases between. From germline, CDR1 is SNHLY and CDR2 FYNNEI. CDR3 amino acids: CASSDYEQYF. CDR3 DNA: TGTGCCAGCAGTGACTACGAGCAGTACTTC.

Only a few counts were recorded for this clone. The V gene is TRBV12-5, the J gene TRBJ2-1; 7 bases line up with TRBD2. After removal of 6 bases from V and 6 bases from J, the junction contained 11 bases not matched to a gene. Looked up from germline, CDR1 is LGHNT and CDR2 is FRNRAP. The CDR3 has 15 residues. CDR3 coding DNA: TGTGCTAGTGGGTTTTTCGGGTCTAGCGGCAATGAGCAGTTCTTC. Protein: CASGFFGSSGNEQFF.

This clone has more than one count but fewer than ten. The chain links TRBV7-9 to TRBJ1-5; D is unresolved. The length of the CDR3 is 14 residues. V lost 3 bases to trimming and J lost 5 bases, with 11 bases between them. CDR1 SEHNR and CDR2 FQNEAQ come from the germline V gene (reference sequence). The CDR3 region is CASSFGGSDQPQHF. In DNA, the CDR3 is TGTGCCAGCAGCTTTGGAGGGTCGGATCAGCCCCAGCATTTT. Complete variable domain (other parts from reference TRBV7-9 and TRBJ1-5): DTGVSQNPRHKITKRGQNVTFRCDPISEHNRLYWYRQTLGQGPEFLTYFQNEAQLEKSRLLSDRFSAERPKGSFSTLEIQRTEQGDSAMYLCASSFGGSDQPQHFGDGTRLSIL.

The V gene is TRBV19, the J gene TRBJ2-1; unclear D gene. With 8 bases removed from V and 2 bases from J, the gap between germline ends came to 13 bases. Germline loops: CDR1 LNHDA, CDR2 SQIVND (reference sequence). The CDR3 totals 14 residues. The DNA of the CDR3 is TGTGCCAGTCGGCCTGGAGAAACCTACAATGAGCAGTTCTTC. Its protein is CASRPGETYNEQFF.

The rearrangement uses TRBV30 and TRBJ2-1, with D perhaps matching TRBD1 (5 bases). V was pared by 4 bases and J by 7 bases, with 11 bases between. The CDR3 covers 12 residues. Germline V gives CDR1 GTSNPN, CDR2 SVGIG (reference sequence). The CDR3 sequence is CAWKGSLNEQFF. The CDR3 nucleotides read TGTGCCTGGAAGGGGTCTTTGAATGAGCAGTTCTTC.

This clone turned up a few times. V gene TRBV7-9 combines with J gene TRBJ2-1, with 7 bases lining up with TRBD1. The germline V gene has CDR1 SEHNR and CDR2 FQNEAQ (reference sequence). With 4 bases clipped from V and 6 bases from J, the junction kept 6 bases outside the gene matches. The CDR3 has 14 residues. The CDR3 DNA reads TGTGCCAGCAGCTCACAGGACAGGACCAATGAGCAGTTCTTC. Its translation is CASSSQDRTNEQFF.

V gene TRBV30 combines with J gene TRBJ2-5; D gene unclear. This CDR3 is 15 amino acids long. V was pared by 5 bases and J by 0 bases, with 16 bases between. Germline CDR1 GTSNPN, CDR2 SVGIG (reference sequence). In nucleotides, the CDR3 is TGTGCCTGGGACGATATAACAAGGTACCAAGAGACCCAGTACTTC. Translation gives CAWDDITRYQETQYF.

This clone is classed as medium-sized (0.01 to 0.1%). The chain employs TRBV19 and TRBJ2-1, with D perhaps matching TRBD2 (5 bases). Trimming shortened V by 3 bases and J by 6 bases, and 9 bases separated the two germline ends. The CDR3 has 13 amino acids. Germline lookup yields CDR1 LNHDA and CDR2 SQIVND (reference sequence). For the CDR3, the DNA is TGTGCCAGTAGTATTGGGGAGACCAATGAGCAGTTCTTC. This sequence encodes CASSIGETNEQFF. The variable domain in full, completed from reference TRBV19 and TRBJ2-1, reads DGGITQSPKYLFRKEGQNVTLSCEQNLNHDAMYWYRQDPGQGLRLIYYSQIVNDFQKGDIAEGYSVSREKKESFPLTVTSAQKNPTAFYLCASSIGETNEQFFGPGTRLTVL.

As to this clone: This may be a read error: a much more frequent sequence differs by one nucleotide. This sample also contains other DNA sequences that code for the same CDR3. The chain carries TRBV4-3 and TRBJ2-6, with D tentatively TRBD1 (6 bases). The CDR3 contains 16 residues. The V gene lost 0 bases and the J gene lost 0 bases, with 6 bases spanning the gap. Germline V gene lookup returns CDR1 LGHNA and CDR2 YSLEER. For the CDR3, the DNA is TGCGCCAGCAGCCAAGAAGGGGGCTCTGGGGCCAACGTCCTGACTTTC. Encoded protein: CASSQEGGSGANVLTF.

Only a few counts were recorded for this clone. The rearrangement links TRBV14 to TRBJ2-1; no definite D call. Per germline, CDR1 SGHDN and CDR2 FVKESK. V lost 3 bases, J lost 7 bases, and 10 bases lay in between. The CDR3 is made up of 13 amino acids. The DNA for the CDR3 is TGTGCCAGCAGCCAGGCTGGGTGGAATGAGCAGTTCTTC. It codes for CASSQAGWNEQFF.

The V gene is TRBV6-1, the J gene TRBJ2-1; maybe TRBD2 (6 bases). Trimming removed 8 bases from V and 8 bases from J, with 19 bases in between. CDR1 is MNHNS and CDR2 is SASEGT in the germline V gene. CDR3 length equals 14 residues. This CDR3 reads CASPKGTEADEQFF. CDR3 in DNA: TGTGCCAGCCCCAAGGGGACTGAGGCGGATGAGCAGTTCTTC.

This clone was detected a few times. This chain uses TRBV19 with TRBJ2-2; perhaps TRBD1 as D (6 bases). CDR1 and CDR2 (germline): LNHDA, SQIVND (reference sequence). The CDR3 loop spans 14 amino acids. The germline V and J ends were trimmed by 5 bases and 7 bases, with 14 bases remaining between them. The chain's CDR3 is CASSFLGAGGELFF. The CDR3 DNA reads as TGTGCCAGTAGTTTTTTGGGGGCCGGCGGGGAGCTGTTTTTT.

The rearrangement links TRBV29-1 to TRBJ2-3, with 9 bases fitting TRBD1. The germline V gene has CDR1 SQVTM and CDR2 ANQGSEA. This CDR3 has 13 amino acids. The V and J ends lost 5 bases and 4 bases, in that order; junction bases with no gene match: 4. The CDR3 DNA is TGCAGCGTTCTGGGACAGGGCCCAGATACGCAGTATTTT. Translating gives CSVLGQGPDTQYF.

A single count supports this clone. CDR3 in amino acids: CASSLLRDQPQHF. The CDR3 DNA sequence: TGTGCCAGTAGCTTGCTCAGGGATCAGCCCCAGCATTTT. This chain connects TRBV19 to TRBJ1-5; the D gene is possibly TRBD1 (5 bases). V was trimmed by 6 bases and J by 5 bases, leaving 11 bases between them. There are 13 residues in the CDR3. Germline CDR1 reads LNHDA; CDR2 reads SQIVND (reference sequence).

The gene calls are TRBV7-2 and TRBJ2-1; 8 positions agree with TRBD2. CDR3 size: 17 residues. V trimming: 6 bases; J trimming: 4 bases; junction bases outside the gene matches: 14. CDR1 SGHTA and CDR2 FQGNSA come from the germline V gene. The DNA of the CDR3 is TGTGCCAGCAGGTACCCCATCGGGGGGGCAGGATACAATGAGCAGTTCTTC. Its protein product is CASRYPIGGAGYNEQFF.

This clone showed up just once. The V and J genes are TRBV29-1 and TRBJ2-1, with D unclear. Germline CDR1 and CDR2: SQVTM and ANQGSEA. CDR3 length: 15 residues. V dropped 0 bases and J dropped 0 bases, with 9 bases sitting between them. In DNA form, the CDR3 reads TGCAGCGTTGAAGAAGGGCTACTCTCCTACAATGAGCAGTTCTTC. This codes for CSVEEGLLSYNEQFF.

The CDR3, as DNA: TGCAGCGTTCACATCGGCCTGCCCGTTGTATACAATGAGCAGTTCTTC. Translating it yields CSVHIGLPVVYNEQFF. This rearrangement joins TRBV29-1 to TRBJ2-1; no reliable D call. Trimming shortened V by 5 bases and J by 4 bases, and 21 bases separated the two germline ends. The V gene's germline CDR1 is SQVTM and CDR2 ANQGSEA. CDR3 length: 16 residues.

The chain combines TRBV27 with TRBJ2-5; 9 positions match TRBD2. With V trimmed by 5 bases and J by 2 bases, 6 bases remained unmatched. The CDR3 contains 15 residues. CDR1 and CDR2 from the germline V gene are MNHEY and SMNVEV (reference sequence). CDR3 loop: CASSPSGNGQETQYF. The CDR3 region has the DNA TGTGCCAGCAGTCCTAGCGGGAACGGGCAAGAGACCCAGTACTTC.

CDR3 nucleotide sequence: TGCAGCGTTGCCGGGAGACCCGGACCGAGGTACAATGAGCAGTTCTTC. Its translation: CSVAGRPGPRYNEQFF. The chain has TRBV29-1 and TRBJ2-1, with D perhaps matching TRBD2 (6 bases). With 4 bases removed from V and 4 bases from J, the gap between germline ends came to 20 bases. Germline CDR1 SQVTM, CDR2 ANQGSEA. This CDR3 region has 16 residues.

This clone came up a few times. The chain has TRBV19 and TRBJ2-7; no definite D call. CDR1 LNHDA and CDR2 SQIVND come from the germline V gene (reference sequence). The CDR3 consists of 13 residues. With 5 bases removed from V and 2 bases from J, the gap between germline ends came to 10 bases. The CDR3 DNA sequence: TGTGCCAGTAGTCATTCTATTACCTACGAGCAGTACTTC. This codes for CASSHSITYEQYF.

This clone occurred a few times. The rearrangement uses TRBV29-1 and TRBJ2-7; 9 bases line up with TRBD1. Germline V CDR1 and CDR2: SQVTM, ANQGSEA. Trimming cost V 4 bases and J 5 bases; bases outside gene matches: 6. The CDR3 is 13 amino acids. CDR3 region: CSVAGTGTDEQYF. CDR3 sequence (DNA): TGCAGCGTTGCGGGGACAGGGACGGACGAGCAGTACTTC.